One and the same sample provided the 10 T cell receptor beta chains below, sequenced in a study of cytomegalovirus exposure and HLA in healthy donors. Both 60 Vbeta primers and 13 Jbeta primers went into the PCR. Measured with immunoSEQ multiplex PCR; TCRdb has only the in-frame clones, and not every one. Of 72,000 or so clones listed, about 75% are singletons. The sequenced sample consisted of PBMCs. These receptors were obtained from a woman younger than 45 in good health and CMV-seropositive.

The rearrangement links TRBV13 to TRBJ2-1, with D possibly matching TRBD2 (6 bases). From germline, CDR1 is PRHDT and CDR2 FYEKMQ (reference sequence). The CDR3 contains 14 residues. V was shortened by 1 base and J by 9 bases, with 13 bases between the two germline ends. CDR3 in DNA: TGTGCCAGCAGCTTAGACGGGAGTCGGGGTGAGCAGTTCTTC. Encoded protein: CASSLDGSRGEQFF.

The chain carries TRBV19 and TRBJ1-5, with 10 bases that match TRBD1. The CDR3 covers 15 residues. J lost 6 bases, V lost 7 bases, and 9 bases had no gene match. CDR1 is LNHDA, CDR2 SQIVND, per germline (reference sequence). The CDR3 sequence is CASKKRTGGGQPQHF. Written as DNA, the CDR3 is TGTGCCAGTAAAAAACGGACAGGGGGAGGTCAGCCCCAGCATTTT.

The chain employs TRBV27 and TRBJ1-1, with D possibly being TRBD1 (6 bases). The CDR3 loop spans 13 amino acids. V lost 5 bases to trimming and J lost 5 bases, with 12 bases between them. Germline CDR1 MNHEY, CDR2 SMNVEV (reference sequence). The CDR3, as DNA: TGTGCCAGCAGTCTAAACAGGGTAACTGAAGCTTTCTTT. Translation gives CASSLNRVTEAFF.

The chain joins TRBV11-2 to TRBJ1-1; D is perhaps TRBD1 (5 bases). This CDR3 contains 14 residues. Germline assignment: CDR1 SGHAT and CDR2 FQNNGV. The V end lost 5 bases, the J end lost 8 bases, and 18 bases lay between the germline ends. CDR3 DNA sequence: TGTGCCAGCAGCCCCCTCCTGGCCTCAGGGGAAGCTTTCTTT. It is translated as CASSPLLASGEAFF.

The chain uses TRBV25-1 and TRBJ2-5, with D possibly matching TRBD1 (7 bases). Germline CDR1 and CDR2: MGHDK and SYGVNS. The V gene lost 2 bases and the J gene lost 2 bases, with 9 bases spanning the gap. The CDR3 has 14 amino acids. CDR3 sequence (DNA): TGTGCCAGCAGTGAACAGGGGGGACAAGAGACCCAGTACTTC. It translates to CASSEQGGQETQYF.

The V gene is TRBV11-2, the J gene TRBJ2-2; 7 nucleotides line up with TRBD1. CDR1 and CDR2 (germline): SGHAT, FQNNGV. V lost 7 bases and J lost 5; bases outside the gene matches: 16. CDR3 length equals 17 residues. CDR3 DNA sequence: TGTGCCAGCATCGGAATTGGGACAGTTGAGGGGACCGGGGAGCTGTTTTTT. This sequence encodes CASIGIGTVEGTGELFF. The whole variable domain, remainder taken from reference TRBV11-2 and TRBJ2-2, is EAGVAQSPRYKIIEKRQSVAFWCNPISGHATLYWYQQILGQGPKLLIQFQNNGVVDDSQLPKDRFSAERLKGVDSTLKIQPAKLEDSAVYLCASIGIGTVEGTGELFFGEGSRLTVL.

DNA for the CDR3: TGTGCCAGCAGTGATAACGGAGCTGGCTACACCTTC. Translating it yields CASSDNGAGYTF. The chain couples TRBV6-4 to TRBJ1-2; no reliable D call. The CDR3 totals 12 residues. Germline V gene sequence: CDR1 MRHNA, CDR2 SNTAGT. Trimming cost V 3 bases and J 7 bases, with 9 bases left between them.

V usage is TRBV28 and J usage is TRBJ2-7, with 9 bases identical to TRBD1. From germline, CDR1 is MDHEN and CDR2 SYDVKM. V lost 5 bases to trimming and J lost 1 base; unmatched junction nucleotides: 6. The CDR3 loop spans 15 amino acids. Here the CDR3 reads CASSLGTGSSYEQYF. The CDR3 nucleotides read TGTGCCAGCAGTCTCGGGACAGGGTCATCCTACGAGCAGTACTTC.

This chain uses TRBV14 with TRBJ2-5; the match to TRBD2 covers 11 bases. With 4 bases clipped from V and 5 bases from J, the junction kept 6 bases outside the gene matches. Germline CDR1 SGHDN, CDR2 FVKESK. The CDR3 has 15 amino acids. The CDR3 region has the DNA TGTGCCAGCAGCCTAGCGGGAGGGCAAAAGGAGACCCAGTACTTC. Its translation is CASSLAGGQKETQYF.

This chain connects TRBV30 to TRBJ2-1; no definite D call. Germline assignment: CDR1 GTSNPN and CDR2 SVGIG (reference sequence). The V and J ends lost 1 base and 4 bases respectively, with 14 bases between them. The CDR3 runs 15 residues. CDR3 in DNA: TGTGCCTGGAGTGCGGTGCAACCACTATACAATGAGCAGTTCTTC. This encodes CAWSAVQPLYNEQFF.